The 21 T cell receptor beta chains below all came from one sample that was sequenced in a study of T cell responses to AZD1222 COVID-19 vaccine. The protocol was immunoSEQ multiplex PCR, while the TCRdb copy is restricted to in-frame clones and leaves out a portion. The sample has about 110,000 clones; around 94% are singletons. Specimen: peripheral blood, collected on day 0 of AZD1222 vaccination. The receptor source for this set is an adult in good health.

V is TRBV4-3 and J is TRBJ1-2; TRBD1 matches 9 bases. The CDR3 runs to 16 residues. The germline CDR1 and CDR2 sequences are LGHNA and YSLEER. The junction had 8 bases not matched to a gene; V was cut back by 2 bases and J by 4 bases. The CDR3 loop is CASSQSATTGGYGYTF. Here the CDR3 DNA reads TGCGCCAGCAGCCAATCTGCCACGACAGGGGGCTATGGCTACACCTTC.

This chain links TRBV5-6 with TRBJ1-2; perhaps TRBD1 as D (5 bases). This CDR3 is 13 amino acids long. Germline V gene sequence: CDR1 SGHDT, CDR2 YYEEEE. The V end was cut by 4 bases, the J end by 4 bases, with 11 bases between. CDR3: CASSEMTVYGYTF. The CDR3 bases are TGTGCCAGCAGCGAAATGACAGTCTATGGCTACACCTTC.

This sequence joins TRBV5-4 and TRBJ2-7, with 7 bases fitting TRBD1. V shed 5 bases and J 2 bases; nucleotides not matched to a gene: 7. The germline gives CDR1 SGHNT, CDR2 YYREEE (reference sequence). The CDR3 length is 14 residues. The CDR3 coding sequence is TGTGCCAGCAGTTACAGGGACAGCCCCTACGAGCAGTACTTC. Translation: CASSYRDSPYEQYF.

The chain recombines TRBV12-5 with TRBJ1-5; D is unclear. The CDR3 runs to 16 residues. Trimming stripped 0 bases from V and 1 base from J, with 10 bases between. From germline, CDR1 is LGHNT and CDR2 FRNRAP. CDR3 sequence reads: CASGLVKAASNQPQHF. In DNA, the CDR3 is TGTGCTAGTGGTTTGGTAAAGGCAGCGAGCAATCAGCCCCAGCATTTT.

The chain recombines TRBV27 with TRBJ2-7; a possible D gene is TRBD1 (6 bases). Germline-derived CDR1 and CDR2 are MNHEY and SMNVEV (reference sequence). This CDR3 has 15 amino acids. Trimming pared 7 bases from V and 3 bases from J, leaving 19 bases between. The DNA for the CDR3 is TGTGCCAGCACCCTCCGAGGACAGAGTCACTACGAGCAGTACTTC. Protein sequence: CASTLRGQSHYEQYF.

In DNA form, the CDR3 reads TGTGCCAGCAGCTTAGCCGCCGGGGGGGCACGAAACATTCAGTACTTC. Amino acids: CASSLAAGGARNIQYF. This sequence joins TRBV7-2 and TRBJ2-4, with 8 bases aligning to TRBD2. Germline V gene data show CDR1 as SGHTA and CDR2 as FQGNSA. The CDR3 consists of 16 residues. The junction had 7 bases not matched to a gene; V was cut back by 0 bases and J by 6 bases.

This chain joins TRBV1 and TRBJ1-5. TRBV1 is an annotated pseudogene. The CDR3 is 13 amino acids. The CDR3 DNA sequence: TGCACCAGCAGCCAAGATGGCAATCAGCCCCAGCATTTT. Amino acid sequence: CTSSQDGNQPQHF.

The rearrangement joins TRBV2 to TRBJ1-4, with TRBD1 matching 7 bases. V shed 3 bases and J 5 bases; nucleotides not matched to a gene: 3. Looked up from germline, CDR1 is SNHLY and CDR2 is FYNNEI. The CDR3 sequence is 14 residues long. CDR3 loop: CASSDATGNEKLFF. As DNA, the CDR3 is TGTGCCAGCAGTGATGCGACAGGGAATGAAAAACTGTTTTTT.

The V call is TRBV19, the J call TRBJ2-7; 9 nucleotides align to TRBD1. Per germline, CDR1 LNHDA and CDR2 SQIVND (reference sequence). Losses at the gene ends were 2 bases for V and 2 bases for J; bases not matched to a gene: 1. This CDR3 has 14 residues. The CDR3 is CASSIRTGAYEQYF. CDR3 DNA sequence: TGTGCCAGTAGTATAAGGACAGGGGCCTACGAGCAGTACTTC.

The chain combines TRBV6-5 with TRBJ1-5, with D possibly being TRBD1 (5 bases). This CDR3 has 15 amino acids. CDR1 and CDR2 (germline): MNHEY, SVGAGI. V lost 4 bases and J 3 bases, leaving 13 bases between the germline ends. DNA for the CDR3: TGTGCCAGCAGTTTCGGGGGGGAGGACAATCAGCCCCAGCATTTT. Its protein product is CASSFGGEDNQPQHF.

The chain carries TRBV5-1 and TRBJ1-1; no clear D gene. Germline V CDR1 and CDR2: SGHRS, YFSETQ. The V and J ends lost 0 bases and 1 base respectively, with 19 bases between them. The CDR3 consists of 18 residues. CDR3 sequence (DNA): TGCGCCAGCAGCTTGGTAGGATCGGGTGGACGGAAGAACACTGAAGCTTTCTTT. This translates into CASSLVGSGGRKNTEAFF.

In the case of this clone: This CDR3 is also generated by other DNA sequences in the sample. The V and J genes are TRBV18 and TRBJ1-2; 8 bases map to TRBD1. Germline loops: CDR1 KGHSH, CDR2 LQKENI. The V segment lost 3 bases and the J segment 6 bases; nucleotides outside the gene matches: 3. CDR3 length: 13 residues. The CDR3 DNA sequence: TGTGCCAGCTCACCTACAGGGGGGGATGGCTACACCTTC. Its protein product is CASSPTGGDGYTF.

The CDR3 DNA reads TGTGCCAGCAGTGATGGCCACAGCCATGGCTACACCTTC. Residues: CASSDGHSHGYTF. The chain links TRBV25-1 to TRBJ1-2; no clear D. The CDR3 is made up of 13 amino acids. Germline CDR1 is MGHDK and CDR2 is SYGVNS. Trimming left V 3 bases short and J 6 bases short, with 11 bases between.

The V and J genes are TRBV3-1 (or the pseudogene TRBV3-2) and TRBJ2-7; D ambiguous. The germline V gene encodes CDR1 LGHDT and CDR2 YNNKEL (reference sequence). This CDR3 region has 14 residues. Deletions cut 0 bases from V and 1 base from J, with 7 bases between. The CDR3 DNA sequence: TGTGCCAGCAGCCAAGAGCACGAGTCCTACGAGCAGTACTTC. Amino acid sequence: CASSQEHESYEQYF.

The genes are TRBV4-3 and TRBJ1-2; D may be TRBD1 (6 bases). CDR1 is LGHNA, CDR2 YSLEER, per germline. This CDR3 has 16 residues. V shed 0 bases and J shed 4 bases, with 15 bases lying between them. This chain's CDR3 is CASSQDEGRGLYGYTF. The DNA for the CDR3 is TGCGCCAGCAGCCAAGATGAGGGCAGGGGACTCTATGGCTACACCTTC.

V and J are TRBV7-3 and TRBJ1-6, with 8 positions matching TRBD1. V shed 5 bases, J shed 9 bases, and the junction held 6 bases outside the gene matches. Germline CDR1 and CDR2: SGHTA and FQGTGA. This CDR3 has 14 residues. CDR3 amino acids: CASSAKQGGSPLHF. The CDR3 DNA follows: TGTGCCAGCAGCGCAAAACAGGGGGGTTCACCCCTCCACTTT.

In its sample, this clone was seen once. V gene TRBV3-1 (or the pseudogene TRBV3-2) combines with J gene TRBJ1-2; tentative D call: TRBD1 (5 bases). The CDR3 has 16 residues. Germline V gene data show CDR1 as LGHDT and CDR2 as YNNKEL (reference sequence). The V end was cut by 4 bases, the J end by 4 bases, with 19 bases between. DNA of the CDR3: TGTGCCAGCAGCCTCGTTAACCCCGGGACGGTCTATGGCTACACCTTC. This gives the protein CASSLVNPGTVYGYTF.

The V and J genes are TRBV6-6 and TRBJ1-1, with TRBD1 as a possible D gene (5 bases). V was cut by 2 bases and J by 1 base, with 11 bases left in between. The CDR3 covers 15 residues. Germline V gene lookup returns CDR1 MNHNY and CDR2 SVGAGI (reference sequence). DNA of the CDR3: TGTGCCAGCAGTTACGGTGGGACCCAGAACACTGAAGCTTTCTTT. This encodes CASSYGGTQNTEAFF.

This chain uses TRBV25-1 with TRBJ1-1; D gene ambiguous. This CDR3 contains 13 residues. V shed 6 bases and J shed 3 bases, with 11 bases lying between them. Germline CDR1 and CDR2: MGHDK and SYGVNS. CDR3 sequence: CASRGQTYTEAFF. CDR3 bases: TGTGCCAGCAGGGGTCAGACTTACACTGAAGCTTTCTTT.

This chain links TRBV27 with TRBJ2-1; TRBD2 aligns across 9 bases. CDR3 length: 20 residues. Germline-derived CDR1 and CDR2 are MNHEY and SMNVEV (reference sequence). V shed 4 bases and J 8 bases; nucleotides not matched to a gene: 24. The CDR3 here is CASSSRTLGGRGGARDEQFF. Written as DNA, the CDR3 is TGTGCCAGCAGTTCCCGAACGCTTGGGGGTCGCGGGGGGGCCAGGGATGAGCAGTTCTTC.

The count of this clone is one. V is TRBV6-5 and J is TRBJ2-2; D possibly corresponds to TRBD1 (6 bases). V was trimmed by 6 bases and J by 5 bases, leaving 16 bases between them. This CDR3 region has 15 residues. Germline V gene sequence: CDR1 MNHEY, CDR2 SVGAGI. The CDR3 coding sequence is TGTGCCAGCAGGGCTTTACAGGGAAGGACCGGGGAGCTGTTTTTT. Translated: CASRALQGRTGELFF.